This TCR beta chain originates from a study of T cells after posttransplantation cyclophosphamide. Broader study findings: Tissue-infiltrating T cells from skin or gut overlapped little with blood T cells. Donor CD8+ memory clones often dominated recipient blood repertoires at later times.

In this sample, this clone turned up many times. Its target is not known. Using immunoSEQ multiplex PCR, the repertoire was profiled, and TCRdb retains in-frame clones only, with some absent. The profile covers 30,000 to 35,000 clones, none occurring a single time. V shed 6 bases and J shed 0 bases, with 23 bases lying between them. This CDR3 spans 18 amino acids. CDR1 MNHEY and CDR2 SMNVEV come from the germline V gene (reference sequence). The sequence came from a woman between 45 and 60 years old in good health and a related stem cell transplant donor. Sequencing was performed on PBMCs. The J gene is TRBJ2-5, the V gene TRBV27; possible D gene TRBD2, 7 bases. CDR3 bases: TGTGCCAGCAGCCTTACCGCGGGGGCACAAGTTCACCAAGAGACCCAGTACTTC. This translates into CASSLTAGAQVHQETQYF.